Listed here are 15 T cell receptor beta chains from one sample, sequenced in a study of blood T cell repertoires in COVID-19. Repertoires were generated with immunoSEQ multiplex PCR, while TCRdb's copy carries only in-frame clones and drops some. Among some 48,000 clones, 85% to 95% were seen once, and the ten largest hold about 1%. The sequenced sample was peripheral blood. Receptor source: a man in his fifties or sixties with COVID-19, enrolled during active disease.

J is TRBJ1-1 and V is TRBV29-1; unclear D gene. This CDR3 spans 13 amino acids. Germline CDR1 and CDR2: SQVTM and ANQGSEA. Trimming removed 6 bases at V and 0 bases at J, with 11 bases between. CDR3 nucleotide sequence: TGCAGCGTCGAACGGAGTATGAACACTGAAGCTTTCTTT. Translation: CSVERSMNTEAFF.

This sequence joins TRBV5-6 and TRBJ1-1, with 7 bases identical to TRBD1. J gave up 1 base and V 3 bases, and 6 bases lay outside the gene matches. The CDR3 spans 15 residues. Germline-derived CDR1 and CDR2 are SGHDT and YYEEEE. CDR3: CASSSLDRTNTEAFF. CDR3 sequence (DNA): TGTGCCAGCAGCTCCTTGGACAGGACGAACACTGAAGCTTTCTTT. Variable domain in full (rest from reference TRBV5-6 and TRBJ1-1): DAGVTQSPTHLIKTRGQQVTLRCSPKSGHDTVSWYQQALGQGPQFIFQYYEEEERQRGNFPDRFSGHQFPNYSSELNVNALLLGDSALYLCASSSLDRTNTEAFFGQGTRLTVV.

The chain recombines TRBV28 with TRBJ1-2; no clear D gene. The ends were cut back, 1 base at V and 7 bases at J, with 10 bases in the middle. The CDR3 runs 13 residues. Germline loops: CDR1 MDHEN, CDR2 SYDVKM. The DNA of the CDR3 is TGTGCCAGCAGTTTATTAAGCCATATTGGCTACACCTTC. Its translation is CASSLLSHIGYTF.

The rearrangement joins TRBV12-3 or TRBV12-4 to TRBJ1-1; D not certain. V was cut by 8 bases and J by 5 bases, with 12 bases left in between. The CDR3 is 12 residues long. The CDR3 nucleotides are TGTGCCAGCGGATACGGGAAAACTGAAGCTTTCTTT. This sequence encodes CASGYGKTEAFF.

The chain uses TRBV24-1 and TRBJ1-1; 8 bases line up with TRBD1. V lost 7 bases and J lost 6; bases outside the gene matches: 9. This CDR3 contains 14 residues. Germline V gene data show CDR1 as KGHDR and CDR2 as SFDVKD. CDR3 sequence (DNA): TGTGCCACCAGGGGTGGACAGGGCTTTGCTGAAGCTTTCTTT. Protein sequence: CATRGGQGFAEAFF.

The gene calls are TRBV28 and TRBJ2-2, with 7 bases identical to TRBD2. Per the germline V gene, CDR1 is MDHEN and CDR2 is SYDVKM. The CDR3 extends over 14 amino acids. V gave up 6 bases and J gave up 6 bases; unmatched junction bases: 7. This CDR3 reads CASRKSGIPGELFF. The CDR3 coding sequence is TGTGCCAGCAGGAAAAGCGGGATTCCCGGGGAGCTGTTTTTT.

The chain employs TRBV5-1 and TRBJ1-3; D is ambiguous. The ends were cut back, 1 base at V and 0 bases at J, with 11 bases in the middle. CDR1 and CDR2 (germline): SGHRS, YFSETQ. The CDR3 is 16 residues long. The CDR3 is CASSLSPGSSGNTIYF. The CDR3 bases are TGCGCCAGCAGCTTGTCTCCGGGGAGCTCTGGAAACACCATATATTTT.

This chain links TRBV5-4 with TRBJ2-5; a possible D gene is TRBD1 (5 bases). Germline V gives CDR1 SGHNT, CDR2 YYREEE (reference sequence). The ends were cut back, 4 bases at V and 1 base at J, with 11 bases in the middle. The CDR3 extends over 14 amino acids. The CDR3 here is CASSPQGLQETQYF. Written as DNA, the CDR3 is TGTGCCAGCAGCCCCCAGGGTCTCCAAGAGACCCAGTACTTC.

This clone appeared once. V usage is TRBV18 and J usage is TRBJ1-2, with 10 nucleotides matching TRBD1. The CDR3 length is 14 residues. The junction had 1 base not matched to a gene; V was cut back by 3 bases and J by 3 bases. The V gene's germline CDR1 is KGHSH and CDR2 LQKENI. The CDR3 DNA is TGTGCCAGCTCACCCGGGACAGGGGACTATGGCTACACCTTC. The encoded protein is CASSPGTGDYGYTF. Drawing the rest from reference TRBV18 and TRBJ1-2, the complete variable domain is NAGVMQNPRHLVRRRGQEARLRCSPMKGHSHVYWYRQLPEEGLKFMVYLQKENIIDESGMPKERFSAEFPKEGPSILRIQQVVRGDSAAYFCASSPGTGDYGYTFGSGTRLTVV.

J is TRBJ1-2 and V is TRBV15, with D unclear. CDR1 is LNHNV and CDR2 is YYDKDF in the germline V gene (reference sequence). Trimming took 1 base from V and 2 from J, leaving 11 bases between them. The length of the CDR3 is 15 residues. CDR3 region: CATSRAGSGNYGYTF. The CDR3 DNA sequence: TGTGCCACCAGCAGAGCGGGGTCGGGGAACTATGGCTACACCTTC.

This clone was recorded once. The V call is TRBV6-1, the J call TRBJ1-1; D not resolved. Between the trimmed V and J ends, which lost 8 bases and 1 base, there was a span of 14 bases. The CDR3 has 14 amino acids. CDR1 is MNHNS and CDR2 is SASEGT in the germline V gene. The CDR3 DNA sequence: TGTGCCAGCGAGTTACTAACGGGGAACACTGAAGCTTTCTTT. Its translation is CASELLTGNTEAFF.

This chain uses TRBV5-8 with TRBJ1-5; 7 positions match TRBD1. The trim removed 3 bases at V and 6 bases at J, leaving 15 bases unmatched. CDR3 length: 17 amino acids. Germline V CDR1 and CDR2: SGHTS, YDEGEE. In DNA form, the CDR3 reads TGTGCCAGCAGCTCCCGACGAGACAGGGCTAGTCGTCAGCCCCAGCATTTT. It translates to CASSSRRDRASRQPQHF. The full variable domain, completed using reference TRBV5-8 and TRBJ1-5, is EAGVTQSPTHLIKTRGQQATLRCSPISGHTSVYWYQQALGLGLQFLLWYDEGEERNRGNFPPRFSGRQFPNYSSELNVNALELEDSALYLCASSSRRDRASRQPQHFGDGTRLSIL.

The J gene is TRBJ1-1, the V gene TRBV12-5; D unresolved. V lost 4 bases, J lost 10 bases, and 13 bases lay in between. Germline CDR1 and CDR2: LGHNT and FRNRAP. The CDR3 spans 12 residues. CDR3 amino acids: CASGSNLGGAFF. As DNA, the CDR3 is TGTGCTAGTGGTTCCAACCTCGGAGGAGCTTTCTTT.

This clone came up once. This sequence joins TRBV6-5 and TRBJ2-7; no firm D call. CDR3 size: 15 residues. The V end lost 6 bases, the J end lost 2 bases, and 17 bases lay between the germline ends. Germline loops: CDR1 MNHEY, CDR2 SVGAGI. CDR3 DNA: TGTGCCAGCAGGCCACTACCTCGAGAGGCCTACGAGCAGTACTTC. It translates to CASRPLPREAYEQYF.

The rearrangement links TRBV3-1 (or the pseudogene TRBV3-2) to TRBJ2-1; D might be TRBD2 (6 bases). This CDR3 has 15 amino acids. Trimming removed 1 base at V and 8 bases at J, with 15 bases between. CDR1 and CDR2 from the germline V gene are LGHDT and YNNKEL (reference sequence). CDR3 sequence reads: CASSQAPSPGDEQFF. The CDR3 coding sequence is TGTGCCAGCAGCCAAGCTCCCTCCCCGGGGGATGAGCAGTTCTTC.